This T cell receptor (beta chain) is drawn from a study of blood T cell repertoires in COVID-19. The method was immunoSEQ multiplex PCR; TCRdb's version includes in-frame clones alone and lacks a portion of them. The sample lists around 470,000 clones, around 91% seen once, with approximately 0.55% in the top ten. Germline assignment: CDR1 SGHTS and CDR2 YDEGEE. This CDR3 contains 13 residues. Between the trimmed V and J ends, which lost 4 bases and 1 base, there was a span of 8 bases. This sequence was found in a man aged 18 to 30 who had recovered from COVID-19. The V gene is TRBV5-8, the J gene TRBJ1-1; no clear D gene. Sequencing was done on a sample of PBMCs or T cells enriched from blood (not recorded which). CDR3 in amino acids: CASSREGNTEAFF. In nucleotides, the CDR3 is TGTGCCAGCAGCCGTGAGGGGAACACTGAAGCTTTCTTT.